This is a list of T cell receptor beta chains from one sample in a study of low-dose radiotherapy and immunotherapy resistance in tumors. TCRdb analysed the reads with MiXCR anew, one entry per CDR3 protein. The data show around 90,000 distinct CDR3 sequences, approximately 20% seen once. Source: PBMCs, taken before treatment. These receptors were obtained from a male donor with prostate cancer. Each CDR3 is given with its conserved first and last residue. The order of the fields is clone size, J gene, V gene, D gene, CDR3 DNA, CDR3 protein. A D gene is named only where the DNA matches it firmly. Size is stated for part of the rows, as once, few or many counts, or as a class when the clone is expanded.

size: many
J: TRBJ1-2
V: TRBV4-1
D: -
DNA: TGCGCCAGCAGCCAAGATACCGGGGGCCTGGGCTACACCTTC
CDR3: CASSQDTGGLGYTF

size: few
J: TRBJ2-7
V: TRBV5-1
D: TRBD2
DNA: TGCGCCAGCAGCGCACAGCGGGGGGCGAACAACGAGCAGTACTTC
CDR3: CASSAQRGANNEQYF

size: many
J: TRBJ2-5
V: TRBV25-1
D: -
DNA: TGTGCCAGCAGTGATTACTACCAAGAGACCCAGTACTTC
CDR3: CASSDYYQETQYF

size: many
J: TRBJ2-7
V: TRBV7-6
D: -
DNA: TGTGCCAGCAGCCGAGACGCACACAGGGAAGGCGAGCAGTACTTC
CDR3: CASSRDAHREGEQYF

size: many
J: TRBJ2-5
V: TRBV9
D: -
DNA: TGTGCCAGCAGCGTACAGGGAAGGGAGACCCAGTACTTC
CDR3: CASSVQGRETQYF

size: -
J: TRBJ2-3
V: TRBV24-1
D: TRBD1
DNA: TGTGCCACCAGTGCTCCATCAGGGGGTGCGCAGTATTTT
CDR3: CATSAPSGGAQYF

size: many
J: TRBJ2-5
V: TRBV29-1
D: -
DNA: TGCAGCGGGGTGTCGGGGGAGACCCAGTACTTC
CDR3: CSGVSGETQYF

size: -
J: TRBJ2-2
V: TRBV7-9
D: TRBD1
DNA: TGTGCCAGCAGCGTCCGCCGGGACAGGGGGCCGACCGGGGAGCTGTTTTTT
CDR3: CASSVRRDRGPTGELFF

size: many
J: TRBJ2-1
V: TRBV13
D: -
DNA: TGTGCCAGCAGCGTAAACCCCCGGGACTGGATTAATCATGAGCAGTTCTTC
CDR3: CASSVNPRDWINHEQFF

size: many
J: TRBJ2-1
V: TRBV7-8
D: -
DNA: TGTGCCAGCAGCCAGGGGGGGCGGGAGGAGTTCTTC
CDR3: CASSQGGREEFF

size: many
J: TRBJ2-7
V: TRBV12-3/TRBV12-4
D: -
DNA: TGTGCCAGCAGTTTATTACGGTCGGACGAGCAGTACTTC
CDR3: CASSLLRSDEQYF

size: medium-sized
J: TRBJ2-5
V: TRBV20-1
D: TRBD2
DNA: TGCAGTGCAGTAGGGACTAGCGGGTCGAGGGAGACCCAGTACTTC
CDR3: CSAVGTSGSRETQYF

size: many
J: TRBJ2-2
V: TRBV6-4
D: -
DNA: TGTGCCAGCAGTACAGGGAACACCGGGGAGCTGTTTTTT
CDR3: CASSTGNTGELFF

size: many
J: TRBJ2-2
V: TRBV5-6
D: -
DNA: TGTGCCAGCAGCTTGGCGGGAGCGAACACCGGGGAGCTGTTTTTT
CDR3: CASSLAGANTGELFF

size: many
J: TRBJ2-7
V: TRBV11-2
D: -
DNA: TGTGCCAGCAGCTTAGCGGGGTACAGCTCCTACGAGCAGTACTTC
CDR3: CASSLAGYSSYEQYF

size: many
J: TRBJ2-5
V: TRBV7-6
D: TRBD2
DNA: TGTGCCAGCAGCTTAGCAACGGGACTAGCGGGAGTGAGCCGTGAGACCCAGTACTTC
CDR3: CASSLATGLAGVSRETQYF

size: many
J: TRBJ2-1
V: TRBV30
D: TRBD2
DNA: TGTGCCTGGAGGGCCAATCCTAGCGGGAGCACCTACAATGAGCAGTTCTTC
CDR3: CAWRANPSGSTYNEQFF

size: many
J: TRBJ2-3
V: TRBV19
D: -
DNA: TGTGCCAGTAGTATTTCCGGGGGCAGGGATACGCAGTATTTT
CDR3: CASSISGGRDTQYF

size: many
J: TRBJ2-2
V: TRBV3-1
D: TRBD2
DNA: TGTGCCAGCAGCCATACTAGCGGGGGGTTTACCGGGGAGCTGTTTTTT
CDR3: CASSHTSGGFTGELFF

size: many
J: TRBJ2-4
V: TRBV6-2/TRBV6-3
D: -
DNA: TGTGCCAGCAGTAGTGACACGAACATTCAGTACTTC
CDR3: CASSSDTNIQYF

size: many
J: TRBJ1-5
V: TRBV7-9
D: -
DNA: TGTGCCAGCAGCCCTGCTTCTGGGGCGTGGGGCAATCAGCCCCAGCATTTT
CDR3: CASSPASGAWGNQPQHF

size: many
J: TRBJ2-1
V: TRBV6-2/TRBV6-3
D: -
DNA: TGTGCCAGCAGCAAACTAGCTCGAAATGAGCAGTTCTTC
CDR3: CASSKLARNEQFF

size: many
J: TRBJ2-7
V: TRBV20-1
D: -
DNA: TGCAGTGCTAGAGACAAAGGTTCCTACGAGCAGTACTTC
CDR3: CSARDKGSYEQYF

size: many
J: TRBJ2-2
V: TRBV7-7
D: -
DNA: TGTGCTAGCAGCAAGCACACCGGGGAGCTGTTTTTT
CDR3: CASSKHTGELFF

size: many
J: TRBJ2-2
V: TRBV5-1
D: TRBD2
DNA: TGCGCCAGCAGCTTGGAGCCGACGGGAGGGACCGGGGAGCTGTTTTTT
CDR3: CASSLEPTGGTGELFF

size: many
J: TRBJ1-2
V: TRBV25-1
D: -
DNA: TGTGCCAGCAGTGAAGAGACAGCCTATGGCTACACCTTC
CDR3: CASSEETAYGYTF

size: -
J: TRBJ2-5
V: TRBV4-1
D: -
DNA: TGCGCCAGCAGCCGTGGAAGAGAGACCCAGTACTTC
CDR3: CASSRGRETQYF

size: many
J: TRBJ2-1
V: TRBV6-1
D: TRBD2
DNA: TGTGCCAGCGTTGATAGCGGGACCTACTCCTACAATGAGCAGTTCTTC
CDR3: CASVDSGTYSYNEQFF

size: many
J: TRBJ2-1
V: TRBV24-1
D: -
DNA: TGTGCCACCAGTGTCGAGGGAGCTGTCGATGAGCAGTTCTTC
CDR3: CATSVEGAVDEQFF

size: many
J: TRBJ2-7
V: TRBV6-5
D: TRBD2
DNA: TGTGCCAGCAGGGGACTAGCGGGGGCCTACGAGCAGTACTTC
CDR3: CASRGLAGAYEQYF

size: many
J: TRBJ1-2
V: TRBV30
D: -
DNA: TGTGCCTGCAGACAGTCCTATGGCTACACCTTC
CDR3: CACRQSYGYTF

size: many
J: TRBJ1-2
V: TRBV30
D: -
DNA: TGTGCCTGGACGTCAGCAAATAACTATGGCTACACCTTC
CDR3: CAWTSANNYGYTF

size: many
J: TRBJ1-1
V: TRBV24-1
D: -
DNA: TGTGCCACCAGAGGGGTTATGAACACTGAAGCTTTCTTT
CDR3: CATRGVMNTEAFF

size: once
J: TRBJ2-1
V: TRBV28
D: TRBD2
DNA: TGTGCCAGCACCAACGGCGGGAGGGTCGATGAGCAGTTCTTC
CDR3: CASTNGGRVDEQFF

size: many
J: TRBJ1-3
V: TRBV20-1
D: -
DNA: TGCAGTGCTCCTGACAGGTCAAACGGAAACACCATATATTTT
CDR3: CSAPDRSNGNTIYF

size: many
J: TRBJ1-2
V: TRBV5-1
D: TRBD1
DNA: TGCGCCGGAAGGACAGGGGCGGGCTATGGCTACACCTTC
CDR3: CAGRTGAGYGYTF

size: -
J: TRBJ2-1
V: TRBV5-1
D: -
DNA: TGCGCCAGCGGGTTGGACACATACAATGAGCAGTTCTTC
CDR3: CASGLDTYNEQFF

size: many
J: TRBJ2-5
V: TRBV7-2
D: TRBD2
DNA: TGTGCCAGCAGCAAATCGGGACTAGCGGGGGGGGGGGCCCAGTACTTC
CDR3: CASSKSGLAGGGAQYF

size: many
J: TRBJ2-3
V: TRBV10-3
D: -
DNA: TGTGCCATCAGTGAGTTTAGCGCTGATACGCAGTATTTT
CDR3: CAISEFSADTQYF

size: many
J: TRBJ2-2
V: TRBV10-1
D: -
DNA: TGCGCCAGCAGCCCCCCAGGAGACGGCACCGGGGAGCTGTTTTTT
CDR3: CASSPPGDGTGELFF

size: few
J: TRBJ1-5
V: TRBV6-6
D: -
DNA: TGTGCCAGCAGTAGCAGAAACAATCAGCCCCAGCATTTT
CDR3: CASSSRNNQPQHF